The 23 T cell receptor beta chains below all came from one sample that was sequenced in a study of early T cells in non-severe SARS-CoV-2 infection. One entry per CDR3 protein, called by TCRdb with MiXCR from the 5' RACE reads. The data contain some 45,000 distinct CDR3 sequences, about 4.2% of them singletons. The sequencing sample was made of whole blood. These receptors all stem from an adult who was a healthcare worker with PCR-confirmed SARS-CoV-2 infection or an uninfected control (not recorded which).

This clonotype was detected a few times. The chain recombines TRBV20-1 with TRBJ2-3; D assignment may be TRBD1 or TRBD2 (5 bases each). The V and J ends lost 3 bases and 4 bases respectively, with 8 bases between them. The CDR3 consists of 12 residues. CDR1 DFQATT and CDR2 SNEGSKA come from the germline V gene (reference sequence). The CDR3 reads CSASMGADTQYF. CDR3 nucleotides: TGCAGTGCTAGTATGGGGGCAGATACGCAGTATTTT.

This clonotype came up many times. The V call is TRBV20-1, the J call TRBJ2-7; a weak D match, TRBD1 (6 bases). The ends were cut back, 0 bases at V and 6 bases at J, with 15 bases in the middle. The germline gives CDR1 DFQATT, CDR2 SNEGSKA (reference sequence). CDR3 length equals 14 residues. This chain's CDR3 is CSARDTGSTIEQYF. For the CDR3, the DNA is TGCAGTGCTAGAGATACAGGGTCTACAATCGAGCAGTACTTC.

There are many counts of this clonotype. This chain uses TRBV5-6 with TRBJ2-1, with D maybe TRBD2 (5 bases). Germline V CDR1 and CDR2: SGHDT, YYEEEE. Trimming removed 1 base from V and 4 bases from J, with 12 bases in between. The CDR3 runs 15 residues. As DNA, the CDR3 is TGTGCCAGCAGCTTGAGGCGACTACTTTACAATGAGCAGTTCTTC. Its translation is CASSLRRLLYNEQFF.

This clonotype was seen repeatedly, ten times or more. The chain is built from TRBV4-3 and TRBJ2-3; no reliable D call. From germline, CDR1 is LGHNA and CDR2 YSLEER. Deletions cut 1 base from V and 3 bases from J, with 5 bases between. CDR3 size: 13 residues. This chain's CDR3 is CASSQAITDTQYF. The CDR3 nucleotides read TGCGCCAGCAGCCAAGCTATAACAGATACGCAGTATTTT.

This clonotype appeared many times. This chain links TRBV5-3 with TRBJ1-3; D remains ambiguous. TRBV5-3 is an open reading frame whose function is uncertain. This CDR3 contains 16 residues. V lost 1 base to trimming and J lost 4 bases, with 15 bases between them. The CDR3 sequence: CARSLRGSTIGNTIYF. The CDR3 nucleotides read TGTGCCAGAAGCTTGCGAGGGTCAACAATCGGAAACACCATATATTTT.

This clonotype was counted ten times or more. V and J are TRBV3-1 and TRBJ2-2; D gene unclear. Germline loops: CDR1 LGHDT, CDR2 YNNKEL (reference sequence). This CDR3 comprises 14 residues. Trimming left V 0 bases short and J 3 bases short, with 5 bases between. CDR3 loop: CASSQDRDTGELFF. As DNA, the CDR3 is TGTGCCAGCAGCCAAGATAGAGACACCGGGGAGCTGTTTTTT.

CDR3 nucleotide sequence: TGTGCCAGCAGCTTTAGCGGGGAGGCTTACAATGAGCAGTTCTTC. Protein: CASSFSGEAYNEQFF. The rearrangement joins TRBV7-3 to TRBJ2-1; 8 nucleotides agree with TRBD2. The CDR3 contains 15 residues. CDR1 SGHTA and CDR2 FQGTGA come from the germline V gene. V lost 3 bases to trimming and J lost 4 bases; unmatched junction nucleotides: 5.

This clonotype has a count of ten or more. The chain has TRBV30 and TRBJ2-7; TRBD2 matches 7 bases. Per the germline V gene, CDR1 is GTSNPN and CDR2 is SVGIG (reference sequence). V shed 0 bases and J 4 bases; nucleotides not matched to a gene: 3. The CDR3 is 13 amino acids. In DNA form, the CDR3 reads TGTGCCTGGAGTGTCCAGGGAGGGTACGAGCAGTACTTC. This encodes CAWSVQGGYEQYF.

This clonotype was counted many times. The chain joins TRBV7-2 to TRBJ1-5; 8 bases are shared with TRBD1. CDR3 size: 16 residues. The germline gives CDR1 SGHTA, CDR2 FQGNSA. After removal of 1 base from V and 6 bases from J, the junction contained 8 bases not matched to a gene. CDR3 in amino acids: CASSLGGQGAAQPQHF. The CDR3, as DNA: TGTGCCAGCAGCTTAGGAGGGCAGGGGGCTGCTCAGCCCCAGCATTTT.

The DNA for the CDR3 is TGTGCCAGCAGCCAAGGGATTGACGATCGGGCCACCGGGGAGCTGTTTTTT. Its protein is CASSQGIDDRATGELFF. The chain is built from TRBV3-1 and TRBJ2-2; D gene ambiguous. CDR1 and CDR2 (germline): LGHDT, YNNKEL (reference sequence). Trimming took off 1 base at V and 4 bases at J, with 16 bases between the two ends. The CDR3 totals 17 residues.

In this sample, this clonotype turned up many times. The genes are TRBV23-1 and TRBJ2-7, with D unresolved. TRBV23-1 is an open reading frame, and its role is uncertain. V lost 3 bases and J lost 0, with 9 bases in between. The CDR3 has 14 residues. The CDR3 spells CASSHRTVSYEQYF. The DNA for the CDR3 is TGCGCCAGCAGTCACCGGACGGTCTCCTACGAGCAGTACTTC.

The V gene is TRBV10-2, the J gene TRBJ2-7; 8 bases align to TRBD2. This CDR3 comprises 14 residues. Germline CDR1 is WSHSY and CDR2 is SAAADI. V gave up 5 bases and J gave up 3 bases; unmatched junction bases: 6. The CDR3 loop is CASSLAGRVYEQYF. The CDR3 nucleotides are TGCGCCAGCAGTCTAGCGGGCCGCGTCTACGAGCAGTACTTC.

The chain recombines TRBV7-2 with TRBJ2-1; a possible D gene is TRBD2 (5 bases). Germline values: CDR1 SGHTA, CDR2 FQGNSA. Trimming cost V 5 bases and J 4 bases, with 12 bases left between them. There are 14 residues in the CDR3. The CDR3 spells CASSPREPYNEQFF. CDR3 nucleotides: TGTGCCAGCAGCCCTCGGGAACCGTACAATGAGCAGTTCTTC.

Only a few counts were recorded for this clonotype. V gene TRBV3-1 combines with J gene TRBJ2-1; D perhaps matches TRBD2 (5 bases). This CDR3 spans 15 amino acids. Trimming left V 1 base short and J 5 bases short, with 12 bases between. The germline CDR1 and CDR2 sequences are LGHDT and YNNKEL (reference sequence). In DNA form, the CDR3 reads TGTGCCAGCAGCCAAGGGCCGGACTCTAACAATGAGCAGTTCTTC. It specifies CASSQGPDSNNEQFF.

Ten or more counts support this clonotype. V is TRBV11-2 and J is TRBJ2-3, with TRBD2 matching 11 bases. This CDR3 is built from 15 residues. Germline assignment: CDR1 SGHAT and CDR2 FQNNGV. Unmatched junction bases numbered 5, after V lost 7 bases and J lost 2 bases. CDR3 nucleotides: TGTGCCAGCAAGAGACTAGCGGGGTCCACAGATACGCAGTATTTT. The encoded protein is CASKRLAGSTDTQYF. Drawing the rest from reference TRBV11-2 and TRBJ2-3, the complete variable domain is EAGVAQSPRYKIIEKRQSVAFWCNPISGHATLYWYQQILGQGPKLLIQFQNNGVVDDSQLPKDRFSAERLKGVDSTLKIQPAKLEDSAVYLCASKRLAGSTDTQYFGPGTRLTVL.

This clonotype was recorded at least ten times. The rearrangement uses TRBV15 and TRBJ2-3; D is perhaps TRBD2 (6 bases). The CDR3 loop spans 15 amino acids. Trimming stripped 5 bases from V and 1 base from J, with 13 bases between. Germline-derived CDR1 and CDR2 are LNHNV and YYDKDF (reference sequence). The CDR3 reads CATSYGGSGTDTQYF. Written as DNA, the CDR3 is TGTGCCACCAGCTATGGAGGGAGTGGCACAGATACGCAGTATTTT.

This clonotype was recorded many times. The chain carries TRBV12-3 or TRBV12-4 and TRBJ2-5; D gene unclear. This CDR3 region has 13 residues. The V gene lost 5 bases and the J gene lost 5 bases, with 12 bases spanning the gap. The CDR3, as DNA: TGTGCCAGCAGTAGGGCCCCCGGGGAGACCCAGTACTTC. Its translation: CASSRAPGETQYF.

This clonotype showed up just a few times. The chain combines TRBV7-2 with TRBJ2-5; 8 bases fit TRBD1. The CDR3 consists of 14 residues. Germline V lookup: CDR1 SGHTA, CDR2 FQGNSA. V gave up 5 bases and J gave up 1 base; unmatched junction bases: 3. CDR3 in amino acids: CASSRGQAQETQYF. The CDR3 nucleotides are TGTGCCAGCAGCCGGGGACAGGCCCAAGAGACCCAGTACTTC. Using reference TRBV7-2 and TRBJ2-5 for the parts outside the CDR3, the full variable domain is GAGVSQSPSNKVTEKGKDVELRCDPISGHTALYWYRQSLGQGLEFLIYFQGNSAPDKSGLPSDRFSAERTGGSVSTLTIQRTQQEDSAVYLCASSRGQAQETQYFGPGTRLLVL.

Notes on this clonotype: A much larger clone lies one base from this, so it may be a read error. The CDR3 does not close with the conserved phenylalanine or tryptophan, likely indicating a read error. CDR3 bases: TGTGCCAGCAGCCCTAACCCCCGGGCTGGGGGGGTCACTGAAGCTTTCCTT. It yields the protein CASSPNPRAGGVTEAFL. This rearrangement joins TRBV7-3 to TRBJ1-1, with a weak D call TRBD1 (5 bases). The length of the CDR3 is 17 residues. The V and J ends lost 5 bases and 4 bases respectively, with 23 bases between them. Germline CDR1 is SGHTA and CDR2 is FQGTGA.

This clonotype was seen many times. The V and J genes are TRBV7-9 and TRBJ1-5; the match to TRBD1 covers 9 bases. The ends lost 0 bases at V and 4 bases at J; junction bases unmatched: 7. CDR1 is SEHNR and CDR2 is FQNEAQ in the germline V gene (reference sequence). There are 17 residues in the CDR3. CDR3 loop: CASSLASGQGTNQPQHF. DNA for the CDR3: TGTGCCAGCAGCTTAGCGTCCGGACAGGGGACAAATCAGCCCCAGCATTTT. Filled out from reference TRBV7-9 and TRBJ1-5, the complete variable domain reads DTGVSQNPRHKITKRGQNVTFRCDPISEHNRLYWYRQTLGQGPEFLTYFQNEAQLEKSRLLSDRFSAERPKGSFSTLEIQRTEQGDSAMYLCASSLASGQGTNQPQHFGDGTRLSIL.

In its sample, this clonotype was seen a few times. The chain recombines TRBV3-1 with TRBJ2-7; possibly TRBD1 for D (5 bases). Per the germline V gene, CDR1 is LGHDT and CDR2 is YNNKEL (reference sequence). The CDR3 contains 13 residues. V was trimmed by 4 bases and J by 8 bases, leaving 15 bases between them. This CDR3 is CASSPHPDSKQYF. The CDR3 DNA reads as TGTGCCAGCAGCCCACATCCTGACAGTAAGCAGTACTTC.

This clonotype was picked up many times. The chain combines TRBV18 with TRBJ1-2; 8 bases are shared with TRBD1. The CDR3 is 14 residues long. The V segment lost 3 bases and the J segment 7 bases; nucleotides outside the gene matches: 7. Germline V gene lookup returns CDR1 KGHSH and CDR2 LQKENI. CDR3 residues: CASSPSGQGLGYTF. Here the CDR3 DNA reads TGTGCCAGCTCACCCAGCGGACAGGGACTTGGCTACACCTTC.

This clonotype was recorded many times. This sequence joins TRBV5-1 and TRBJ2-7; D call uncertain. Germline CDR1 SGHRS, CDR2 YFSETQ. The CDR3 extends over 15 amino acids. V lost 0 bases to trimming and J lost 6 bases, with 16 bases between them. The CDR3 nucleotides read TGCGCCAGCAGCTTGGCCTCGGACGGAGTGTCCGAGCAGTACTTC. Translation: CASSLASDGVSEQYF. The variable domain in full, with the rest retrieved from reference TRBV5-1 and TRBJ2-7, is KAGVTQTPRYLIKTRGQQVTLSCSPISGHRSVSWYQQTPGQGLQFLFEYFSETQRNKGNFPGRFSGRQFSNSRSEMNVSTLELGDSALYLCASSLASDGVSEQYFGPGTRLTVT.